The 20 T cell receptor beta chains reported below all come from one sample, sequenced in a study of T-cell reconstitution after alpha-beta-depleted transplantation in children. Preparation of the TCRbeta library involved a method that used unique molecular identifiers. TCRdb re-called the PCR reads through MiXCR, storing one row per CDR3 protein. The table lists 240,000 or so distinct CDR3 sequences, 9.5% to 15% of them singletons, with approximately 2.4% in the top ten. This material consisted of PBMCs from the stem cell graft donor, taken from the stem cell graft. These receptors were obtained from a human donor who donated a stem cell graft to a child with acute lymphoblastic leukemia.

The chain is built from TRBV7-2 and TRBJ1-2; 8 bases match TRBD1. This CDR3 has 13 residues. Germline V CDR1 and CDR2: SGHTA, FQGNSA. V lost 7 bases, J lost 8 bases, and 9 bases stayed unmatched. CDR3 amino acids: CASNPTGQGGYTF. The CDR3 nucleotides are TGTGCCAGCAACCCAACAGGACAGGGCGGCTACACCTTC.

V is TRBV18 and J is TRBJ2-7; weak D call: TRBD2 (6 bases). This CDR3 has 13 residues. The V end was cut by 4 bases, the J end by 7 bases, with 14 bases between. Germline V gene sequence: CDR1 KGHSH, CDR2 LQKENI. The CDR3 spells CASSRDFLQEQYF. The CDR3 coding sequence is TGTGCCAGCTCACGGGACTTCCTCCAGGAGCAGTACTTC.

This clonotype occurred many times. The J gene is TRBJ2-2, the V gene TRBV11-2; D unresolved. This CDR3 comprises 13 residues. CDR1 is SGHAT, CDR2 FQNNGV, per germline. Deletions cut 1 base from V and 6 bases from J, with 6 bases between. CDR3 sequence (DNA): TGTGCCAGCAGCTTAGCCATCCCCGGGGAGCTGTTTTTT. It is translated as CASSLAIPGELFF.

This clonotype has more than one count but fewer than ten. This chain uses TRBV7-2 with TRBJ2-7, with a possible D match to TRBD2 (5 bases). The germline gives CDR1 SGHTA, CDR2 FQGNSA. The CDR3 extends over 14 amino acids. The germline V and J ends were trimmed by 1 base and 7 bases, with 14 bases remaining between them. The CDR3 DNA sequence: TGTGCCAGCAGCTTAGATAAGGGAACGGGGGAGCAGTACTTC. This gives the protein CASSLDKGTGEQYF.

Ten or more counts support this clonotype. CDR3 sequence reads: CASSNRGGELFF. The CDR3 DNA is TGTGCCAGCAGTAACAGGGGGGGGGAGCTGTTTTTT. V is TRBV6-2 or TRBV6-3 and J is TRBJ2-2, with TRBD1 identical over 8 bases. CDR3 length equals 12 residues. Germline values: CDR1 MNHEY, CDR2 SVGEGT. V lost 5 bases and J lost 8; bases outside the gene matches: 1.

This clonotype was counted ten times or more. The chain has TRBV7-9 and TRBJ2-7; no clear D. CDR1 SEHNR and CDR2 FQNEAQ come from the germline V gene (reference sequence). The ends were cut back, 5 bases at V and 3 bases at J, with 11 bases in the middle. CDR3 length equals 13 residues. The CDR3 region is CASSPDSNYEQYF. CDR3 bases: TGTGCCAGCAGCCCCGACTCCAACTACGAGCAGTACTTC. Looking up the rest from reference TRBV7-9 and TRBJ2-7 gives the full variable domain: DTGVSQNPRHKITKRGQNVTFRCDPISEHNRLYWYRQTLGQGPEFLTYFQNEAQLEKSRLLSDRFSAERPKGSFSTLEIQRTEQGDSAMYLCASSPDSNYEQYFGPGTRLTVT.

This clonotype was observed at least ten times. The J gene is TRBJ2-7, the V gene TRBV7-9; D is perhaps TRBD1 (6 bases). V lost 5 bases and J 0 bases, leaving 17 bases between the germline ends. This CDR3 contains 16 residues. CDR1 and CDR2 (germline): SEHNR, FQNEAQ (reference sequence). CDR3 in amino acids: CASSGPKGQSSYEQYF. DNA for the CDR3: TGTGCCAGCAGCGGCCCGAAAGGACAGAGCTCCTACGAGCAGTACTTC.

This clonotype has a count of ten or more. This rearrangement joins TRBV2 to TRBJ2-3, with 8 bases aligning to TRBD1. Per the germline V gene, CDR1 is SNHLY and CDR2 is FYNNEI. The CDR3 is 15 amino acids. Germline trimming cut 2 bases from V and 3 bases from J; bases unmatched to any gene: 4. The CDR3 loop is CASSERTGKTDTQYF. CDR3 bases: TGTGCCAGCAGTGAAAGGACAGGGAAAACAGATACGCAGTATTTT.

The sample holds many counts of this clonotype. V usage is TRBV4-3 and J usage is TRBJ1-6, with 9 bases matching TRBD1. There are 16 residues in the CDR3. The V segment lost 0 bases and the J segment 9 bases; nucleotides outside the gene matches: 6. Germline-derived CDR1 and CDR2 are LGHNA and YSLEER. This CDR3 reads CASSQEPGTGFSPLHF. In nucleotides, the CDR3 is TGCGCCAGCAGCCAAGAACCCGGGACAGGGTTTTCACCCCTCCACTTT.

This clonotype was recorded at least ten times. This sequence joins TRBV7-3 and TRBJ2-3, with 7 bases that match TRBD2. The CDR3 sequence is 22 residues long. Germline loops: CDR1 SGHTA, CDR2 FQGTGA. Trimming cost V 0 bases and J 0 bases; bases outside gene matches: 21. The CDR3: CASSLTQRPGLLSRSSTDTQYF. The CDR3 region has the DNA TGTGCCAGCAGCTTAACGCAACGACCGGGACTACTATCCCGCTCTAGCACAGATACGCAGTATTTT. The whole variable domain, filled in from reference TRBV7-3 and TRBJ2-3, reads GAGVSQTPSNKVTEKGKYVELRCDPISGHTALYWYRQSLGQGPEFLIYFQGTGAADDSGLPNDRFFAVRPEGSVSTLKIQRTERGDSAVYLCASSLTQRPGLLSRSSTDTQYFGPGTRLTVL.

This clonotype was seen at least ten times. The chain combines TRBV4-1 with TRBJ2-6, with D uncertain. CDR1 and CDR2 from the germline V gene are MGHRA and YSYEKL. CDR3 length: 17 amino acids. The V gene lost 3 bases and the J gene lost 0 bases, with 12 bases spanning the gap. The CDR3 region is CASSQSVAFSGANVLTF. In DNA form, the CDR3 reads TGCGCCAGCAGCCAGTCCGTGGCCTTCTCTGGGGCCAACGTCCTGACTTTC.

A remark on this clonotype: This may be a read error, as it is one base from a much larger clone. This chain connects TRBV28 to TRBJ1-1; no definite D call. Germline CDR1 MDHEN, CDR2 SYDVKM. CDR3 length equals 13 residues. CDR3 amino acids: CASSRPGGTDAFF. As DNA, the CDR3 is TGTGCCAGCAGTCGCCCAGGCGGCACTGACGCTTTCTTT.

This clonotype occurred many times. The chain has TRBV16 and TRBJ2-5; D remains unclear. V lost 0 bases and J 5 bases, leaving 7 bases between the germline ends. Germline values: CDR1 KGHSY, CDR2 FQNENV. The CDR3 spans 13 residues. CDR3 amino acids: CASSQSITETQYF. CDR3 nucleotides: TGTGCCAGCAGCCAATCTATCACGGAGACCCAGTACTTC.

Comments on this clonotype: A read error may explain this, as a much larger clone is one base away. This chain uses TRBV6-5 with TRBJ2-4; the match to TRBD2 covers 8 bases. The V gene's germline CDR1 is MNHEY and CDR2 SVGAGI. The CDR3 has 16 amino acids. CDR3 sequence reads: CASSSLAGNRRNSQYF. The DNA of the CDR3 is TGTGCCAGCAGTTCATTAGCGGGAAATAGAAGGAACAGTCAGTACTTC.

The sample holds many counts of this clonotype. This chain joins TRBV10-3 and TRBJ2-7; TRBD2 matches 8 bases. The CDR3 sequence is 12 residues long. Trimming at V came to 4 bases and at J to 5 bases, leaving 1 base not matched to a gene. Germline CDR1 ENHRY, CDR2 SYGVKD. CDR3 loop: CAISAGGNEQYF. Written as DNA, the CDR3 is TGTGCCATCAGTGCGGGAGGGAACGAGCAGTACTTC.

With respect to this clonotype: A much larger clonotype is one base distant, so this may be a read error. This rearrangement joins TRBV9 to TRBJ1-5; D is ambiguous. Germline lookup yields CDR1 SGDLS and CDR2 YYNGEE. The V end was cut by 0 bases, the J end by 3 bases, with 4 bases between. This CDR3 comprises 13 residues. The CDR3 DNA reads TGTGCCAGCAGCGTAGACTACAATCAGCCCCAGCATTTT. Its protein is CASSVDYNQPQHF.

The chain has TRBV12-3 or TRBV12-4 and TRBJ1-1; a possible D gene is TRBD1 (5 bases). This CDR3 spans 16 amino acids. Deletions cut 1 base from V and 3 bases from J, with 15 bases between. The CDR3 DNA follows: TGTGCCAGCAGTTTAGATTTCGTCGGGGGGGACACTGAAGCTTTCTTT. It yields the protein CASSLDFVGGDTEAFF.

The V call is TRBV20-1, the J call TRBJ1-1; TRBD1 matches at 7 bases. J was trimmed by 5 bases and V by 6 bases; bases with no gene match: 12. Germline CDR1 reads DFQATT; CDR2 reads SNEGSKA (reference sequence). The CDR3 extends over 14 amino acids. For the CDR3, the DNA is TGCAGTGCCCACGACGAGGCAGGGGGGACTGAAGCTTTCTTT. It encodes CSAHDEAGGTEAFF.

The chain recombines TRBV20-1 with TRBJ2-5, with D possibly being TRBD1 or TRBD2 (5 bases each). Trimming left V 6 bases short and J 0 bases short, with 17 bases between. The CDR3 extends over 15 amino acids. Germline assignment: CDR1 DFQATT and CDR2 SNEGSKA (reference sequence). CDR3 coding DNA: TGCAGTGCCAAATCGGGACCTTCTTACCAAGAGACCCAGTACTTC. Its protein product is CSAKSGPSYQETQYF.

The V and J genes are TRBV28 and TRBJ2-5, with 14 bases matching TRBD2. Germline V gives CDR1 MDHEN, CDR2 SYDVKM. This CDR3 region has 16 residues. V lost 4 bases and J lost 6; bases outside the gene matches: 7. The CDR3 coding sequence is TGTGCCAGCAGTTCATCCGGACTAGCGGGAGGTCAGACCCAGTACTTC. Its translation: CASSSSGLAGGQTQYF. Drawing the rest from reference TRBV28 and TRBJ2-5, the complete variable domain is DVKVTQSSRYLVKRTGEKVFLECVQDMDHENMFWYRQDPGLGLRLIYFSYDVKMKEKGDIPEGYSVSREKKERFSLILESASTNQTSMYLCASSSSGLAGGQTQYFGPGTRLLVL.